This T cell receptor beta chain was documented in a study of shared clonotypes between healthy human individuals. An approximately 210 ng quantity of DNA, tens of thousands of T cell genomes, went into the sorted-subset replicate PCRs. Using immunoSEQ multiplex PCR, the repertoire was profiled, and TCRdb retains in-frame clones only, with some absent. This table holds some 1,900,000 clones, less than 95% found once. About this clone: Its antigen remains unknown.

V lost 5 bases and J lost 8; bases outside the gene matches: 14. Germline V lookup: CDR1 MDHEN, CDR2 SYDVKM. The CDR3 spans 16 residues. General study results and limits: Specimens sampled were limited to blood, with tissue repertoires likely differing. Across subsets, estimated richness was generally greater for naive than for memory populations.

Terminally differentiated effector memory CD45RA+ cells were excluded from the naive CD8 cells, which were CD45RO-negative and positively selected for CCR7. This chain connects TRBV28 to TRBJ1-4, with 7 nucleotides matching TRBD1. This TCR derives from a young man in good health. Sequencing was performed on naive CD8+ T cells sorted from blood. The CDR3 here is CASSVGTARSDEKLFF. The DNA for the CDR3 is TGTGCCAGCAGTGTCGGGACAGCCCGATCGGACGAAAAACTGTTTTTT.